The sequence of this TCR beta chain was determined in a study of shared clonotypes between healthy human individuals. The V gene lost 3 bases and the J gene lost 0 bases, with 11 bases spanning the gap. The CDR3 length is 15 residues. The germline gives CDR1 SNHLY, CDR2 FYNNEI. Naive CD8 cells were CD45RO-negative, positively selected for CCR7, excluding terminally differentiated effector memory CD45RA+ cells. Here immunoSEQ multiplex PCR was the method, and the copy in TCRdb shows in-frame clones only, minus some. The sample lists under 2,000,000 clones; about 95% were seen once. Source material: naive CD8+ T cells sorted from blood. This chain uses TRBV2 with TRBJ1-2; D is ambiguous. This clonotype was obtained from a young man in good health. The CDR3 DNA reads as TGTGCCAGCAGTGATGCATTTTTCGCTAACTATGGCTACACCTTC. Its protein is CASSDAFFANYGYTF.